Listed here is a single T cell receptor (beta chain). Only in-frame clones appear in the TCRdb table, and some are missing; sequencing was by immunoSEQ multiplex PCR. The data contain about 120,000 clones, 80% to 90% of them singletons. These data come from a study of T cell responses to AZD1222 COVID-19 vaccine. CDR3 length: 16 amino acids. Germline CDR1 is KGHDR and CDR2 is SFDVKD. The ends lost 3 bases at V and 9 bases at J; junction bases unmatched: 11. The TCR sequence derives from an adult in good health. The sample here was peripheral blood, taken on day 0 of AZD1222 vaccination. The chain employs TRBV24-1 and TRBJ2-1, with 9 nucleotides matching TRBD1. CDR3 DNA sequence: TGTGCCACCAGTGATCCTGCAGACAGGGGGGTCGGTGAGCAGTTCTTC. Its translation is CATSDPADRGVGEQFF.